These 16 T cell receptor beta chains were all obtained from the same sample, sequenced in a study of T cells in Graves' hyperthyroidism and ophthalmopathy. RNA transcripts provided the source from which TCR beta CDR3 regions were amplified. The primer set for the first-round RT-PCR of the TCR CDR3 was HTBI. TCRdb re-called the multiplex PCR reads with MiXCR, one entry per CDR3 protein. Of 500,000 to 550,000 distinct CDR3 sequences in the sample, about 20% were seen once. The sequenced sample consisted of blood. Receptor source: a middle-aged man with Graves' ophthalmopathy.

The chain combines TRBV27 with TRBJ1-5; D ambiguous. In germline, CDR1 is MNHEY, CDR2 SMNVEV (reference sequence). The CDR3 length is 13 residues. Trimming cost V 8 bases and J 2 bases, with 10 bases left between them. CDR3 sequence reads: CASRKGGNQPQHF. As DNA, the CDR3 is TGTGCCAGCCGGAAGGGAGGCAATCAGCCCCAGCATTTT.

The chain has TRBV5-1 and TRBJ2-1; possibly TRBD2 for D (6 bases). The CDR3 loop spans 14 amino acids. V gave up 5 bases and J gave up 5 bases, with 14 bases separating them. Germline V CDR1 and CDR2: SGHRS, YFSETQ. The CDR3 protein is CASSRGTGNNEQFF. The CDR3 nucleotides read TGCGCCAGCAGTCGCGGGACCGGGAACAATGAGCAGTTCTTC.

This clonotype was counted at least ten times. The chain has TRBV28 and TRBJ2-2, with 12 bases that match TRBD2. This CDR3 region has 16 residues. The germline gives CDR1 MDHEN, CDR2 SYDVKM. Trimming removed 5 bases from V and 7 bases from J; junction bases left unmatched: 8. The CDR3 protein is CASSPRLAGVIGELFF. The DNA of the CDR3 is TGTGCCAGCAGTCCACGACTAGCGGGAGTGATCGGGGAGCTGTTTTTT.

The CDR3 coding sequence is TGCAGCGGTGCGGGGGGGAACACCGGGGAGCTGTTTTTT. This translates into CSGAGGNTGELFF. V is TRBV29-1 and J is TRBJ2-2, with 8 bases aligning to TRBD2. The CDR3 length is 13 residues. After removal of 7 bases from V and 1 base from J, the junction contained 2 bases not matched to a gene. From germline, CDR1 is SQVTM and CDR2 ANQGSEA.

This clonotype was counted between two and nine times. The CDR3 DNA reads as TGCGCCAGCAGCCAAGAACAGGGGGCCACCTACGAGCAGTACTTC. This encodes CASSQEQGATYEQYF. The chain has TRBV4-1 and TRBJ2-7, with 9 nucleotides matching TRBD1. Germline lookup yields CDR1 MGHRA and CDR2 YSYEKL. The CDR3 runs 15 residues. Unmatched junction bases numbered 2, after V lost 0 bases and J lost 2 bases.

This chain links TRBV3-1 with TRBJ2-5; 9 positions agree with TRBD1. The J segment lost 5 bases and the V segment lost 0 bases, leaving 10 bases of the junction unmatched. This CDR3 is 17 amino acids long. CDR1 LGHDT and CDR2 YNNKEL come from the germline V gene (reference sequence). CDR3 DNA sequence: TGTGCCAGCAGCCAAGAGTTGGACAGGGGTTTCGGGGAGACCCAGTACTTC. Its translation: CASSQELDRGFGETQYF.

Only a few counts were recorded for this clonotype. The rearrangement links TRBV13 to TRBJ1-3, with D perhaps TRBD1 (5 bases). The CDR3 contains 15 residues. Between the trimmed V and J ends, which lost 6 bases and 0 bases, there was a span of 12 bases. Germline V gene data show CDR1 as PRHDT and CDR2 as FYEKMQ (reference sequence). The CDR3 sequence: CASSAGSSSGNTIYF. The CDR3 coding sequence is TGTGCCAGCAGTGCAGGGTCATCCTCTGGAAACACCATATATTTT.

This clonotype was detected only a few times. This rearrangement joins TRBV18 to TRBJ2-1; 9 bases agree with TRBD1. Germline CDR1 reads KGHSH; CDR2 reads LQKENI. This CDR3 is built from 14 residues. Germline trimming cut 5 bases from V and 6 bases from J; bases unmatched to any gene: 5. The CDR3 nucleotides are TGTGCCAGCTCATCCGGGACAGGGCGCAATGAGCAGTTCTTC. Translating gives CASSSGTGRNEQFF. Together with reference TRBV18 and TRBJ2-1, the CDR3 gives the full variable domain: NAGVMQNPRHLVRRRGQEARLRCSPMKGHSHVYWYRQLPEEGLKFMVYLQKENIIDESGMPKERFSAEFPKEGPSILRIQQVVRGDSAAYFCASSSGTGRNEQFFGPGTRLTVL.

This clonotype was recorded a few times. The V gene is TRBV11-2, the J gene TRBJ1-6; unclear D gene. The CDR3 consists of 13 residues. Per germline, CDR1 SGHAT and CDR2 FQNNGV. V lost 3 bases and J lost 14, with 14 bases in between. The CDR3 DNA sequence: TGTGCCAGCAGCTTGTCTATACTGACCTCCCTCCACTTT. This gives the protein CASSLSILTSLHF. Combining the CDR3 with reference TRBV11-2 and TRBJ1-6 gives the whole variable domain EAGVAQSPRYKIIEKRQSVAFWCNPISGHATLYWYQQILGQGPKLLIQFQNNGVVDDSQLPKDRFSAERLKGVDSTLKIQPAKLEDSAVYLCASSLSILTSLHFGNGTRLTVT.

This clonotype was recorded a few times. The rearrangement links TRBV6-1 to TRBJ2-1; D is perhaps TRBD1 (6 bases). The V gene's germline CDR1 is MNHNS and CDR2 SASEGT. V lost 6 bases to trimming and J lost 9 bases, with 21 bases between them. The CDR3 sequence is 15 residues long. CDR3 in amino acids: CASSSGNVVGGEQFF. The DNA for the CDR3 is TGTGCCAGCAGCAGTGGGAATGTAGTAGGGGGTGAGCAGTTCTTC.

In this sample, this clonotype turned up a few times. The chain carries TRBV18 and TRBJ1-5; unclear D gene. This CDR3 is 15 amino acids long. Germline lookup yields CDR1 KGHSH and CDR2 LQKENI. V was shortened by 3 bases and J by 1 base, with 10 bases between the two germline ends. The CDR3, as DNA: TGTGCCAGCTCACCGGTCCAGCCCAGCAATCAGCCCCAGCATTTT. It yields the protein CASSPVQPSNQPQHF.

V is TRBV27 and J is TRBJ2-7; no firm D call. Between the trimmed V and J ends, which lost 5 bases and 0 bases, there was a span of 5 bases. Germline loops: CDR1 MNHEY, CDR2 SMNVEV (reference sequence). The CDR3 consists of 12 residues. Here the CDR3 reads CASSKNSYEQYF. The CDR3, as DNA: TGTGCCAGCAGTAAAAACTCCTACGAGCAGTACTTC.

A few counts support this clonotype. CDR3 sequence (DNA): TGTGCCAGTAGACCGGGACAGGGGGTTGGGGAGCAGTTCTTC. Translating gives CASRPGQGVGEQFF. This chain links TRBV19 with TRBJ2-1, with 11 nucleotides matching TRBD1. Germline V CDR1 and CDR2: LNHDA, SQIVND (reference sequence). The V and J ends lost 6 bases and 10 bases, in that order; junction bases with no gene match: 8. The CDR3 totals 14 residues.

This clonotype showed up just a few times. V usage is TRBV6-1 and J usage is TRBJ2-7, with unresolved D. The CDR3 loop spans 15 amino acids. Germline CDR1 and CDR2: MNHNS and SASEGT. V gave up 4 bases and J gave up 1 base, with 14 bases separating them. CDR3 region: CASSGVLGLSYEQYF. CDR3 sequence (DNA): TGTGCCAGCAGTGGGGTCCTAGGGCTGTCCTACGAGCAGTACTTC.

V and J are TRBV20-1 and TRBJ1-5; 8 bases are a match to TRBD1. Germline CDR1 DFQATT, CDR2 SNEGSKA (reference sequence). CDR3 length: 12 amino acids. V was pared by 7 bases and J by 6 bases, with 5 bases of the junction left unmatched. The CDR3 DNA reads TGCAGTGTTCAGCAGGGGGCTCAGCCCCAGCATTTT. It translates to CSVQQGAQPQHF.

The chain has TRBV6-1 and TRBJ2-5; 8 positions agree with TRBD2. The CDR3 consists of 17 residues. The J segment lost 4 bases and the V segment lost 5 bases, leaving 15 bases of the junction unmatched. The V gene's germline CDR1 is MNHNS and CDR2 SASEGT. The CDR3 DNA reads as TGTGCCAGCAGTCGGCGGGGGGCCCCCCTACCCTCAGAGACCCAGTACTTC. Protein product: CASSRRGAPLPSETQYF.